The subject of this entry is one T cell receptor beta chain. Its specificity is unknown. This CDR3 is built from 20 residues. Trimming took 1 base from V and 4 from J; bases not matched to a gene: 7. Germline V gives CDR1 MNHEY, CDR2 SMNVEV (reference sequence). This sample was taken from a study of cytomegalovirus exposure and HLA in healthy donors. Notes on the study in general: Most TCR sequences were uncommon, yet certain public TCRs appeared in many donors. Sequencing depth across donors, presence/absence analyses assumed, was roughly uniform. Cytomegalovirus status was reportedly diagnosed by the classifier with high sensitivity and specificity. TCR beta chain V- and J-gene trimming was linked, in a later analysis, to a missense variant in DCLRE1C.

A multiplex PCR was run with 60 Vbeta primers and 13 Jbeta primers. Measured with immunoSEQ multiplex PCR; TCRdb has only the in-frame clones, and not every one. The sample has more than 200,000 clones, nearly 80% seen once. Sample: PBMCs. The chain joins TRBV27 to TRBJ2-6, with TRBD2 matching 16 bases. This receptor was obtained from a young man in good health and CMV-seronegative. The CDR3 sequence is CASSLWGLAGGPPGANVLTF. The CDR3 DNA reads TGTGCCAGCAGTTTATGGGGACTAGCGGGGGGGCCCCCCGGGGCCAACGTCCTGACTTTC.